The present entry profiles one TCR beta chain with its context. This entry comes from a study of technical replicates of blood from four donors. V lost 0 bases to trimming and J lost 3 bases, with 11 bases between them. This CDR3 has 15 amino acids. The germline V gene encodes CDR1 SGDLS and CDR2 YYNGEE. Libraries were prepared by immunoSEQ multiplex PCR; TCRdb keeps only in-frame clonotypes and omits some of them. The sample has roughly 50,000 clones, about 96% seen once. Sequencing used PBMCs. The source of this sequence is a human donor in good health. Some clones in this sample may be carry-over from other donors' samples. The chain is built from TRBV9 and TRBJ2-3; a weak D match, TRBD2 (5 bases). CDR3 nucleotide sequence: TGTGCCAGCAGCGTAGCTGGGAGAACAACAGATACGCAGTATTTT. Translation gives CASSVAGRTTDTQYF.